These 17 T cell receptor beta chains were sequenced from one sample in a study of T cell responses to AZD1222 COVID-19 vaccine. Sequencing used immunoSEQ multiplex PCR; TCRdb keeps in-frame clones, though not all of them. The sample yields approximately 130,000 clones, about nine tenths seen once. Sequences were derived from peripheral blood, sampled on day 0 of AZD1222 vaccination. These receptors all come from an adult in good health.

The chain couples TRBV24-1 to TRBJ2-7, with TRBD1 identical over 8 bases. Per germline, CDR1 KGHDR and CDR2 SFDVKD. Trimming at V came to 7 bases and at J to 6 bases, leaving 16 bases not matched to a gene. CDR3 length: 16 residues. CDR3 nucleotides: TGTGCCACCAGCGAGATCTGGGGACAGGCATTAAGCGAGCAGTACTTC. Its protein product is CATSEIWGQALSEQYF.

The chain employs TRBV6-4 and TRBJ1-1; 10 bases map to TRBD1. V was pared by 10 bases and J by 4 bases, with 15 bases of the junction left unmatched. Germline CDR1 is MRHNA and CDR2 is SNTAGT. This CDR3 has 16 amino acids. The CDR3 is CATSDRGRKGRTEAFF. CDR3 in DNA: TGTGCCACCTCCGACAGGGGGCGCAAGGGGCGCACTGAAGCTTTCTTT.

This sequence joins TRBV15 and TRBJ2-7; either TRBD1 or TRBD2 may supply D (5 bases each). V gave up 1 base and J gave up 6 bases, with 13 bases separating them. Germline V gene lookup returns CDR1 LNHNV and CDR2 YYDKDF (reference sequence). The CDR3 has 14 residues. The CDR3 loop is CATSRGLGGSEQYF. The DNA for the CDR3 is TGTGCCACCAGCAGAGGTCTTGGGGGTAGCGAGCAGTACTTC.

In the case of this clone: A junction end diverges from the germline sequence, so it may reflect a read error. The V call is TRBV12-3 or TRBV12-4, the J call TRBJ1-2; D might be TRBD1 (5 bases). The length of the CDR3 is 12 residues. CDR3 in DNA: TGTGTCAGCACTATCCGGGGCTGGGGATACACCTTC. Its translation: CVSTIRGWGYTF.

V is TRBV12-5 and J is TRBJ2-5; 7 bases agree with TRBD1. Trimming at V came to 6 bases and at J to 3 bases, leaving 4 bases not matched to a gene. Germline CDR1 LGHNT, CDR2 FRNRAP. The length of the CDR3 is 13 residues. The CDR3 protein is CASGFDREETQYF. In DNA form, the CDR3 reads TGTGCTAGTGGCTTCGACAGGGAAGAGACCCAGTACTTC.

Comment on this clone: A read error may account for a junction end that differs from germline. The chain is built from TRBV19 and TRBJ2-1; weak D call: TRBD2 (7 bases). Germline CDR1 and CDR2: LNHDA and SQIVND (reference sequence). The CDR3 consists of 12 residues. CDR3 amino acids: CASSIVAGALIF. The CDR3 nucleotides are TGTGCCAGTAGTATTGTGGCGGGGGCTTTAATCTTC. Variable domain in full (rest from reference TRBV19 and TRBJ2-1): DGGITQSPKYLFRKEGQNVTLSCEQNLNHDAMYWYRQDPGQGLRLIYYSQIVNDFQKGDIAEGYSVSREKKESFPLTVTSAQKNPTAFYLCASSIVAGALIFGPGTRLTVL.

V and J are TRBV28 and TRBJ2-7; D possibly corresponds to TRBD1 (6 bases). Deletions cut 5 bases from V and 11 bases from J, with 13 bases between. The CDR3 has 11 residues. Germline V lookup: CDR1 MDHEN, CDR2 SYDVKM. DNA for the CDR3: TGTGCCAGCAGTCTTGACAGGCAGAAGTACTTC. Translating gives CASSLDRQKYF. Based on the CDR3 plus reference TRBV28 and TRBJ2-7, the full variable domain is DVKVTQSSRYLVKRTGEKVFLECVQDMDHENMFWYRQDPGLGLRLIYFSYDVKMKEKGDIPEGYSVSREKKERFSLILESASTNQTSMYLCASSLDRQKYFGPGTRLTVT.

The genes are TRBV4-1 and TRBJ1-1; D is ambiguous. The V gene's germline CDR1 is MGHRA and CDR2 YSYEKL. V lost 2 bases to trimming and J lost 0 bases, with 7 bases between them. This CDR3 region has 14 residues. The CDR3 protein is CASSQWQLNTEAFF. The CDR3 region has the DNA TGCGCCAGCAGCCAATGGCAGCTGAACACTGAAGCTTTCTTT.

The J gene is TRBJ1-4, the V gene TRBV28; the match to TRBD1 covers 7 bases. The germline V gene encodes CDR1 MDHEN and CDR2 SYDVKM. The length of the CDR3 is 15 residues. V dropped 2 bases and J dropped 4; count of bases not matched to a gene: 4. CDR3 protein: CASSLTRGLNEKLFF. The CDR3 DNA is TGTGCCAGCAGTTTAACAAGGGGGCTTAATGAAAAACTGTTTTTT.

In its sample, this clone was seen once. The genes are TRBV10-3 and TRBJ1-3, with a tentative D call TRBD1 (6 bases). Germline CDR1 reads ENHRY; CDR2 reads SYGVKD. The CDR3 has 11 amino acids. With 10 bases removed from V and 4 bases from J, the gap between germline ends came to 8 bases. This chain's CDR3 is CATGDGNTIYF. The CDR3 DNA follows: TGTGCCACAGGGGACGGAAACACCATATATTTT.

The chain carries TRBV3-1 (or the pseudogene TRBV3-2) and TRBJ2-3; D remains ambiguous. Trimming shortened V by 1 base and J by 5 bases, and 16 bases separated the two germline ends. Germline CDR1 is LGHDT and CDR2 is YNNKEL (reference sequence). There are 16 residues in the CDR3. This CDR3 reads CASSQASWSAQDTQYF. The CDR3, as DNA: TGTGCCAGCAGCCAAGCCTCGTGGTCCGCCCAAGATACGCAGTATTTT.

V gene TRBV11-1 combines with J gene TRBJ2-2, with 8 bases that match TRBD1. Germline CDR1 and CDR2: SGHAT and FQDESV (reference sequence). There are 15 residues in the CDR3. V shed 5 bases and J 1 base; nucleotides not matched to a gene: 3. This CDR3 is CASSAGQVNTGELFF. The CDR3 region has the DNA TGTGCCAGCAGCGCGGGACAGGTGAACACCGGGGAGCTGTTTTTT.

This clone was observed a handful of times. This chain connects TRBV7-3 to TRBJ1-2; 8 bases match TRBD1. The CDR3 sequence is 14 residues long. The germline gives CDR1 SGHTA, CDR2 FQGTGA. V was clipped by 5 bases and J by 4 bases; unmatched bases: 6. CDR3 DNA: TGTGCCAGCAGCCCCGGACAGGGTCTCTATGGCTACACCTTC. Translated: CASSPGQGLYGYTF.

This sequence joins TRBV6-5 and TRBJ2-5; 7 positions agree with TRBD1. The V segment lost 8 bases and the J segment 5 bases; nucleotides outside the gene matches: 11. This CDR3 region has 14 residues. Germline CDR1 and CDR2: MNHEY and SVGAGI. Here the CDR3 DNA reads TGTGCCAGCGGGGACAGTGGGACGGGGGAGACCCAGTACTTC. Protein: CASGDSGTGETQYF.

The V call is TRBV13, the J call TRBJ2-7; D is undetermined. The V and J ends lost 3 bases and 3 bases respectively, with 6 bases between them. CDR3 length: 12 amino acids. CDR1 and CDR2 (germline): PRHDT, FYEKMQ (reference sequence). The CDR3 region is CASSLRSYEQYF. For the CDR3, the DNA is TGTGCCAGCAGCTTGCGGAGCTACGAGCAGTACTTC.

The chain employs TRBV9 and TRBJ1-1; D is uncertain. Trimming stripped 0 bases from V and 4 bases from J, with 13 bases between. Germline-derived CDR1 and CDR2 are SGDLS and YYNGEE. The CDR3 has 15 amino acids. The CDR3 DNA sequence: TGTGCCAGCAGCGTAGGGCTGGGGTTCACCACTGAAGCTTTCTTT. Protein product: CASSVGLGFTTEAFF.

This sequence joins TRBV10-3 and TRBJ1-2, with D uncertain. Trimming removed 0 bases at V and 4 bases at J, with 9 bases between. Germline CDR1 is ENHRY and CDR2 is SYGVKD. The CDR3 runs 14 residues. This CDR3 reads CAISESVTIYGYTF. CDR3 sequence (DNA): TGTGCCATCAGTGAGTCGGTGACTATCTATGGCTACACCTTC.